A single sample is the source of the 28 T cell receptor beta chains below, sequenced in a study of shared clonotypes between healthy human individuals (dated by TCRdb to 2018 to 2021). CD8 naive samples were CD45RO-negative cells positively selected for CCR7, giving a CD45RA+CCR7+ population that excluded TemRA cells. Libraries were constructed by the immunoSEQ multiplex PCR assay. This is the immuneACCESS table as TCRdb keeps it, with only in-frame sequences that have V and J called. A part of the clones is gone; compared with another copy, unresolved V genes explain less than half, and the rest is unexplained. The sample table lists approximately 740,000 clones, about 91% of them with a count of one. The top ten hold approximately 25% of the sample. The sequencing input was naive CD8+ T cells sorted from blood. The sample's cell subset or site label, decoded: CD45RA+CCR7+. The receptors were gathered from a man in his thirties or forties in good health.

This clone was detected a few times. The chain joins TRBV7-2 to TRBJ2-7; possible D gene TRBD2, 6 bases. Germline V gene sequence: CDR1 SGHTA, CDR2 FQGNSA. Trimming removed 5 bases at V and 7 bases at J, with 15 bases between. The CDR3 runs to 13 residues. In DNA form, the CDR3 reads TGTGCCAGCAGCCTCGGACCGGGAGTGGAGCAGTACTTC. Its translation: CASSLGPGVEQYF.

This clone was observed once. This chain joins TRBV5-1 and TRBJ2-1, with TRBD2 matching over 13 bases. The V and J ends lost 1 base and 7 bases, in that order; junction bases with no gene match: 11. The CDR3 is 18 amino acids. Germline V gene lookup returns CDR1 SGHRS and CDR2 YFSETQ. The CDR3 here is CASSLYPPGLAGSNEQFF. CDR3 coding DNA: TGCGCCAGCAGCTTGTATCCACCGGGACTAGCGGGATCTAATGAGCAGTTCTTC.

The chain is built from TRBV27 and TRBJ2-1; D unresolved. CDR1 and CDR2 from the germline V gene are MNHEY and SMNVEV (reference sequence). Trimming left V 1 base short and J 6 bases short, with 7 bases between. The CDR3 runs 13 residues. The CDR3 nucleotides are TGTGCCAGCAGTTTATTTGGTGGCAATGAGCAGTTCTTC. It yields the protein CASSLFGGNEQFF.

The chain links TRBV28 to TRBJ2-7; a weak D match, TRBD1 (6 bases). CDR3 length: 14 residues. From germline, CDR1 is MDHEN and CDR2 SYDVKM. Trimming took off 6 bases at V and 3 bases at J, with 15 bases between the two ends. The CDR3 is CASRYRASIYEQYF. The CDR3 nucleotides are TGTGCCAGCAGGTACAGGGCTTCGATCTACGAGCAGTACTTC.

This chain joins TRBV15 and TRBJ2-7; 11 bases match TRBD2. CDR3 length: 16 residues. The germline CDR1 and CDR2 sequences are LNHNV and YYDKDF (reference sequence). With V trimmed by 5 bases and J by 2 bases, 8 bases remained unmatched. The CDR3 DNA reads as TGTGCCACCAGCGGGGTCGGGACTAGCGGACCCTACGAGCAGTACTTC. Residues: CATSGVGTSGPYEQYF.

J is TRBJ1-5 and V is TRBV4-1; D is unclear. Germline V gene lookup returns CDR1 MGHRA and CDR2 YSYEKL. The CDR3 runs 15 residues. V lost 3 bases and J 1 base, leaving 10 bases between the germline ends. The CDR3 loop reads CASSQRAVSNQPQHF. The CDR3 DNA is TGCGCCAGCAGCCAGAGGGCCGTAAGCAATCAGCCCCAGCATTTT.

The chain has TRBV7-8 and TRBJ2-5; 15 nucleotides agree with TRBD2. The J call may be incorrect, as the DNA end agrees better with TRBJ2-7. The CDR3 covers 18 residues. Germline assignment: CDR1 SGHVS and CDR2 FQNEAQ. The CDR3 bases are TGTGCCAGCAGCTTTGCCCTAGGACTAGCGGGAGGGCTCTACGAGCAGTACTTC. This encodes CASSFALGLAGGLYEQYF.

The J gene is TRBJ2-1, the V gene TRBV27, with TRBD2 matching over 10 bases. Trimming cost V 0 bases and J 6 bases; bases outside gene matches: 5. Looked up from germline, CDR1 is MNHEY and CDR2 is SMNVEV (reference sequence). This CDR3 contains 16 residues. The CDR3, as DNA: TGTGCCAGCAGTTTATCTAGGACTAGCGGTTTCAATGAGCAGTTCTTC. The encoded protein is CASSLSRTSGFNEQFF.

The V call is TRBV4-1, the J call TRBJ2-1; 11 bases agree with TRBD2. The V segment lost 1 base and the J segment 5 bases; nucleotides outside the gene matches: 4. The CDR3 is 16 residues long. CDR1 and CDR2 (germline): MGHRA, YSYEKL. The DNA of the CDR3 is TGCGCCAGCAGCCAAGTTACTAGCGGGAGACACAATGAGCAGTTCTTC. Translating it yields CASSQVTSGRHNEQFF.

The chain is built from TRBV5-6 and TRBJ1-1; 9 bases fit TRBD1. CDR1 is SGHDT and CDR2 is YYEEEE in the germline V gene. After removal of 0 bases from V and 3 bases from J, the junction contained 3 bases not matched to a gene. This CDR3 comprises 15 residues. This CDR3 reads CASSLEDRGYTEAFF. The CDR3 DNA sequence: TGTGCCAGCAGCTTGGAGGACAGGGGATACACTGAAGCTTTCTTT.

This chain links TRBV11-2 with TRBJ2-7, with no clear D. From germline, CDR1 is SGHAT and CDR2 FQNNGV. This CDR3 region has 13 residues. V gave up 0 bases and J gave up 3 bases, with 6 bases separating them. CDR3 amino acids: CASSLEAGYEQYF. The CDR3 region has the DNA TGTGCCAGCAGCTTAGAGGCAGGCTACGAGCAGTACTTC.

The chain carries TRBV29-1 and TRBJ2-5; D not resolved. V was cut by 3 bases and J by 5 bases, with 13 bases left in between. This CDR3 has 13 amino acids. The germline gives CDR1 SQVTM, CDR2 ANQGSEA. The CDR3 DNA reads TGCAGCGTTGAGGTCCCCTTGATGGAGACCCAGTACTTC. It yields the protein CSVEVPLMETQYF.

The sample holds one count of this clone. The chain joins TRBV13 to TRBJ2-5; D call uncertain. From germline, CDR1 is PRHDT and CDR2 FYEKMQ (reference sequence). V lost 2 bases and J lost 4, with 5 bases in between. The CDR3 is made up of 12 amino acids. The CDR3 region has the DNA TGTGCCAGCAGCTTAAGCGTAGAGACCCAGTACTTC. As protein: CASSLSVETQYF.

V and J are TRBV11-1 and TRBJ2-7; tentative D call: TRBD2 (5 bases). Germline CDR1 SGHAT, CDR2 FQDESV (reference sequence). This CDR3 has 17 residues. The V end was cut by 0 bases, the J end by 0 bases, with 15 bases between. The CDR3 is CASSLATGTEGSYEQYF. CDR3 DNA: TGTGCCAGCAGCTTAGCCACCGGCACTGAGGGCTCCTACGAGCAGTACTTC.

The chain carries TRBV5-6 and TRBJ2-1, with 12 bases aligning to TRBD2. With 0 bases clipped from V and 9 bases from J, the junction kept 7 bases outside the gene matches. The CDR3 runs to 16 residues. Per the germline V gene, CDR1 is SGHDT and CDR2 is YYEEEE. CDR3 nucleotide sequence: TGTGCCAGCAGCTTGGGGACTAGCGGGGTTTTTGGTGAGCAGTTCTTC. It encodes CASSLGTSGVFGEQFF.

The V call is TRBV9, the J call TRBJ2-3, with D hard to call. The CDR3 has 13 amino acids. Deletions cut 2 bases from V and 4 bases from J, with 8 bases between. Germline V lookup: CDR1 SGDLS, CDR2 YYNGEE. CDR3 DNA sequence: TGTGCCAGCAGCGTCGGTTCCGCAGATACGCAGTATTTT. Amino acid sequence: CASSVGSADTQYF.

V and J are TRBV11-3 and TRBJ2-1; 12 nucleotides align to TRBD2. Losses at the gene ends were 5 bases for V and 5 bases for J; bases not matched to a gene: 4. This CDR3 region has 15 residues. Looked up from germline, CDR1 is SGHNT and CDR2 is YENEEA. The CDR3 region is CASSTRLAGDNEQFF. CDR3 nucleotide sequence: TGTGCCAGCAGCACCCGACTAGCGGGGGACAATGAGCAGTTCTTC.

V and J are TRBV30 and TRBJ2-1; D gene ambiguous. This CDR3 has 13 residues. Germline V gene lookup returns CDR1 GTSNPN and CDR2 SVGIG (reference sequence). V lost 0 bases to trimming and J lost 6 bases, with 9 bases between them. CDR3 DNA sequence: TGTGCCTGGAGTGTACTTGGGGTCAATGAGCAGTTCTTC. Protein product: CAWSVLGVNEQFF.

The chain joins TRBV7-9 to TRBJ2-2; D perhaps matches TRBD1 (6 bases). The V end was cut by 11 bases, the J end by 7 bases, with 20 bases between. The CDR3 is made up of 14 amino acids. Germline lookup yields CDR1 SEHNR and CDR2 FQNEAQ (reference sequence). CDR3 residues: CAGSGDAKHGELFF. The CDR3 nucleotides read TGTGCCGGGTCAGGGGATGCTAAGCACGGGGAGCTGTTTTTT.

DNA of the CDR3: TGTGCCAGCAGCTTAGTACCGCCCGGGGCATATGAAAAACTGTTTTTT. Translating gives CASSLVPPGAYEKLFF. The J gene is TRBJ1-4, the V gene TRBV7-9, with D tentatively TRBD1 (5 bases). The CDR3 has 16 amino acids. CDR1 is SEHNR and CDR2 is FQNEAQ in the germline V gene (reference sequence). V lost 1 base to trimming and J lost 6 bases, with 15 bases between them.

CDR3 bases: TGCGCCAGCAGCCAAGAAGCGGGAGTGTCCTACAATGAGCAGTTCTTC. It codes for CASSQEAGVSYNEQFF. The genes are TRBV4-1 and TRBJ2-1, with TRBD2 identical over 8 bases. Germline V gene lookup returns CDR1 MGHRA and CDR2 YSYEKL. CDR3 length: 16 residues. Trimming took 0 bases from V and 1 from J; bases not matched to a gene: 2.

Concerning this clone itself: The same CDR3 can be traced to other DNA sequences in this sample. This chain uses TRBV5-4 with TRBJ2-1; TRBD2 matches 9 bases. V lost 4 bases and J lost 8; bases outside the gene matches: 10. Germline CDR1 SGHNT, CDR2 YYREEE (reference sequence). CDR3 length equals 15 residues. The CDR3 DNA reads as TGTGCCAGCAGCCTGGAAACTAGCGGGCTTGATGAGCAGTTCTTC. Translated, it gives CASSLETSGLDEQFF.

The chain is built from TRBV28 and TRBJ1-2; a weak D match, TRBD1 (5 bases). CDR1 MDHEN and CDR2 SYDVKM come from the germline V gene. The V gene lost 7 bases and the J gene lost 8 bases, with 17 bases spanning the gap. This CDR3 contains 13 residues. CDR3 DNA sequence: TGTGCCAGCACCGGGACGGACTATAGGGGCTACACCTTC. Translated, it gives CASTGTDYRGYTF.

This chain's CDR3 is CASRALTRGTDTQYF. The CDR3 coding sequence is TGTGCCAGCAGAGCACTCACGAGAGGCACAGATACGCAGTATTTT. The chain has TRBV6-1 and TRBJ2-3; D call uncertain. CDR3 length equals 15 residues. Trimming cost V 6 bases and J 1 base, with 14 bases left between them. In germline, CDR1 is MNHNS, CDR2 SASEGT.

This clone was recorded only once. The V and J genes are TRBV4-1 and TRBJ2-3; 11 nucleotides align to TRBD2. The germline V gene encodes CDR1 MGHRA and CDR2 YSYEKL. V was pared by 4 bases and J by 2 bases, with 5 bases of the junction left unmatched. This CDR3 contains 16 residues. The CDR3: CASSPRLAGYTDTQYF. CDR3 coding DNA: TGCGCCAGCAGCCCCCGACTAGCGGGATACACAGATACGCAGTATTTT.

The CDR3 reads CASIPNRGTYNEQFF. Here the CDR3 DNA reads TGTGCCAGCATCCCAAACAGGGGAACCTACAATGAGCAGTTCTTC. This sequence joins TRBV6-1 and TRBJ2-1, with 7 bases identical to TRBD1. V was pared by 7 bases and J by 2 bases, with 8 bases of the junction left unmatched. In germline, CDR1 is MNHNS, CDR2 SASEGT. CDR3 length: 15 residues.

This chain uses TRBV23-1 with TRBJ2-7, with TRBD2 matching 7 bases. TRBV23-1 is annotated as an ORF whose role is uncertain. The V gene end was trimmed by 8 bases and the J gene end by 3 bases; junction bases not matched to a gene: 7. This CDR3 spans 13 amino acids. For the CDR3, the DNA is TGCGCCAGCCGAAGCGGGAAGGACTACGAGCAGTACTTC. Translation gives CASRSGKDYEQYF.

The rearrangement joins TRBV6-6 to TRBJ2-5, with 8 bases fitting TRBD1. J was trimmed by 4 bases and V by 4 bases; bases with no gene match: 2. Germline loops: CDR1 MNHNY, CDR2 SVGAGI (reference sequence). There are 13 residues in the CDR3. CDR3 protein: CASSLTGVETQYF. DNA for the CDR3: TGTGCCAGCAGTTTGACAGGGGTAGAGACCCAGTACTTC.